The clone carrying this T cell receptor (beta chain) was observed a handful of times. What it recognizes is unknown. The source of the sample is a study of T cells after yellow fever vaccination. For the study at large: SMART-Seq v4 Ultra Low Input prepared libraries from low-cell fractions. General study findings and limits: Most clones from primary vaccination resurfaced after the booster (about 96% CD4, approximately 87% CD8). Few clonotypes appeared in both CD4 and CD8 compartments.

The CDR3 has 12 residues. Germline CDR1 is GTSNPN and CDR2 is SVGIG (reference sequence). Trimming stripped 6 bases from V and 11 bases from J, with 19 bases between. Universal primer sites and UMIs were introduced during 5'RACE template-switching synthesis of TCR cDNA. TCRdb processed the 5' RACE reads anew with MiXCR; each CDR3 protein has one entry. The sample has 320,000 or so distinct CDR3 sequences; about 7.8% are singletons. This specimen was PBMCs, taken roughly seven weeks after the first yellow fever vaccination. This clonotype was obtained from a man between 18 and 29 years old who received the YFV17D yellow fever vaccine. The genes are TRBV30 and TRBJ1-1, with TRBD1 as a possible D gene (6 bases). The CDR3 reads CACTGSGTTAFF. Here the CDR3 DNA reads TGTGCCTGCACAGGGAGCGGTACGACGGCTTTCTTT.